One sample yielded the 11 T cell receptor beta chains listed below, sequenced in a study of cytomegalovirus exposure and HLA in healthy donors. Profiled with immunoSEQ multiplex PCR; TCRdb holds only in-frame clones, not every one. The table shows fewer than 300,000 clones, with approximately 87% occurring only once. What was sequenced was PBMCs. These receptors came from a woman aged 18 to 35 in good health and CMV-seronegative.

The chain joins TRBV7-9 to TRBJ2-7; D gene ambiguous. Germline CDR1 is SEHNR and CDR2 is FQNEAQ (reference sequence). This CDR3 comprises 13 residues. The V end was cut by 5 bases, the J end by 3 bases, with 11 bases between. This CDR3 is CASSPSGHYEQYF. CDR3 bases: TGTGCCAGCAGCCCCTCAGGTCACTACGAGCAGTACTTC.

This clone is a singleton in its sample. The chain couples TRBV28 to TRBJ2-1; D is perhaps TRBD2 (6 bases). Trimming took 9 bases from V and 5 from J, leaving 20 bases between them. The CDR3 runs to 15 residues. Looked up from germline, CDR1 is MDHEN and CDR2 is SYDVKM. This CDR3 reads CASRSGLTVNNEQFF. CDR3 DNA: TGTGCCAGTCGTAGCGGACTCACAGTGAACAATGAGCAGTTCTTC.

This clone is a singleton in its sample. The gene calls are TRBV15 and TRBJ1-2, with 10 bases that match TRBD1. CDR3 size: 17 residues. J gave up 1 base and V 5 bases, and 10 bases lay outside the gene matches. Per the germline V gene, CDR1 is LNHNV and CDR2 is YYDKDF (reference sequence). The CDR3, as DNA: TGTGCCACCAGCCACGGGACAGGGGTCTTCTTTAACTATGGCTACACCTTC. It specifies CATSHGTGVFFNYGYTF.

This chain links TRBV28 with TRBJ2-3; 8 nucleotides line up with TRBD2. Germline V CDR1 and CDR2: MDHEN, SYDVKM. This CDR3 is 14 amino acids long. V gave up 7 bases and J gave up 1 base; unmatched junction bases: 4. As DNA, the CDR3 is TGTGCCAGCAACCGGGAGGGCCGCACAGATACGCAGTATTTT. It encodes CASNREGRTDTQYF.

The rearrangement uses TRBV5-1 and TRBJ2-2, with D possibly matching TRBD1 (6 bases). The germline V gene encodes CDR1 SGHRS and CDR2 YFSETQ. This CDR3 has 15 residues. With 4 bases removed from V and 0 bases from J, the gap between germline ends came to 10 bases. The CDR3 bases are TGCGCCAGCAGCCTGGGGACAACGAACACCGGGGAGCTGTTTTTT. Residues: CASSLGTTNTGELFF.

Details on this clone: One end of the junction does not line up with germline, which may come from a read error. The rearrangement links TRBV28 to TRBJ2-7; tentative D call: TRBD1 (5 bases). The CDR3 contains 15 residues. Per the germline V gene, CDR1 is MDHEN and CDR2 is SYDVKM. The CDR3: CASSLNGAPTGHNAF. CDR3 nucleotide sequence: TGTGCCAGCAGTTTAAATGGTGCCCCTACAGGACATAACGCCTTC.

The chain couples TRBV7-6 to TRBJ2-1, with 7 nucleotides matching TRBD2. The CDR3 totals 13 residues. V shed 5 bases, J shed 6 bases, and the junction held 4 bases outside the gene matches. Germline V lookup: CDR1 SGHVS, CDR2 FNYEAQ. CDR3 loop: CASSGGVVNEQFF. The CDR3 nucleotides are TGTGCCAGCAGCGGGGGGGTAGTCAATGAGCAGTTCTTC.

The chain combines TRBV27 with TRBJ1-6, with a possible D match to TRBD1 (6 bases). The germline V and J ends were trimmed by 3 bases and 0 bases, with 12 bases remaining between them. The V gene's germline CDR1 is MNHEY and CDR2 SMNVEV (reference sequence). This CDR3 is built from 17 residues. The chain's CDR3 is CASSFWGQSSYNSPLHF. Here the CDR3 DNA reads TGTGCCAGCAGTTTTTGGGGGCAGAGCTCCTATAATTCACCCCTCCACTTT.

The CDR3 protein is CASSQARYYEQYF. The CDR3 DNA follows: TGTGCCAGCAGCCAAGCCAGATACTACGAGCAGTACTTC. The rearrangement uses TRBV14 and TRBJ2-7; no clear D gene. The V and J ends lost 1 base and 3 bases respectively, with 7 bases between them. CDR1 is SGHDN and CDR2 is FVKESK in the germline V gene. The CDR3 is 13 amino acids.

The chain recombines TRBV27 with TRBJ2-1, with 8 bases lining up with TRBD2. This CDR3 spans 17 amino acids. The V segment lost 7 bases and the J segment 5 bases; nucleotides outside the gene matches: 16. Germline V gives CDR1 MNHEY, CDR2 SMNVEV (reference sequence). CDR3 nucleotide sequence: TGTGCCAGCACTAAAACCCTCGGACTAGCTTTAAACAATGAGCAGTTCTTC. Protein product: CASTKTLGLALNNEQFF.

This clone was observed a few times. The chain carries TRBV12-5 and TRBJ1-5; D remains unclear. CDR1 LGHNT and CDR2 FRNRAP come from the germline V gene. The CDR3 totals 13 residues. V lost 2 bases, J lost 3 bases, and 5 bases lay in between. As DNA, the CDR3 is TGTGCTAGTGGTTTGTCCCTCAATCAGCCCCAGCATTTT. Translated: CASGLSLNQPQHF. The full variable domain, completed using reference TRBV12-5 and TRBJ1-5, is DARVTQTPRHKVTEMGQEVTMRCQPILGHNTVFWYRQTMMQGLELLAYFRNRAPLDDSGMPKDRFSAEMPDATLATLKIQPSEPRDSAVYFCASGLSLNQPQHFGDGTRLSIL.